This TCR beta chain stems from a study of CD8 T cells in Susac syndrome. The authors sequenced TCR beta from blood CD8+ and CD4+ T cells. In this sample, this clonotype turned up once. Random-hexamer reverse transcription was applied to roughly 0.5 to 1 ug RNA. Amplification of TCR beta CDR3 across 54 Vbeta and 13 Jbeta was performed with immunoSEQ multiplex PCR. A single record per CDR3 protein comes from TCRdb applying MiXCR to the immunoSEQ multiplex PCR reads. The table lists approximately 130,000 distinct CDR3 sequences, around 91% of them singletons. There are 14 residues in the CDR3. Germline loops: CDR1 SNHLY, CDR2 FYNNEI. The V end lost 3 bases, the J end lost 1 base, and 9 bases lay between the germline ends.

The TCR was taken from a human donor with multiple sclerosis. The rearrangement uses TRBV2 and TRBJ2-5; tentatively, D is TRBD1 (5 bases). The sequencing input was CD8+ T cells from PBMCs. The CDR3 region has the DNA TGTGCCAGCAGTGACCCAGGGCTCCAAGAGACCCAGTACTTC. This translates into CASSDPGLQETQYF.